This paragraph reports one T cell receptor beta chain. Its antigen is unknown. Base qualities are not at hand, and no much larger clone is one base apart. Using the deep immunoSEQ assay, TCR CDR3 regions were amplified from genomic DNA by multiplex PCR. Extracted genomic DNA from each cell subset was spread evenly across all wells of several immunoSEQ 96-well plates, with each plate serving as a replicate. For sorted subsets, around 0.2 ug of genomic DNA, equivalent to tens of thousands of T cell genomes, went into each replicate PCR. Purified libraries were measured with a Qubit 3.0 fluorometer, size-checked on a Bioanalyzer 2100, and measured again with the KAPA Library Quantification kit. Every immunoSEQ 96-well plate was sequenced on a separate single-read 150-cycle Illumina NextSeq 550 flow cell. The authors processed their data as follows. Because only junctional sequences without quality scores were contained in the immunoSEQ output, filtering matching that applied to full-length reads could not be performed. Sequences were annotated with PyIR, a Python wrapper for IgBLAST v1.9, using IMGT germline references to assign V/J genes and CDR3. Reads were removed for weak V/J assignments (E-value above 1e-6), missing CDR3, stop codons, out-of-frame junctions, or ambiguous translated residues. V3J clonotypes were defined as sequences sharing the same inferred V gene, J gene, and CDR3 amino acid sequence. To compute the percentage overlap between repertoires, the number of shared unique clonotypes was divided by the size of the smaller repertoire. RTK rarefaction, the Chao1 estimator, and Recon v2.1 estimates of unobserved clonotypes were used to assess repertoire richness. For all TCRbeta clonotypes obtained by the gDNA method from four donors, generation probabilities were computed with OLGA. TCRdb retrieved this table from immuneACCESS and kept in-frame rearrangements only. Not all clones are present; in checked studies, unresolved V genes account for under half, and no reason is known for the remainder. V and J calls and clone size are those listed in that table; D and trimming were worked out from the DNA. Here the sample has approximately 620,000 clones; roughly 97% occur a single time. 0.045% to 0.07% of the sample comes from the top ten.

V loses 5 bases of germline sequence and J loses 7 bases, and the interval between the two ends is 12 bases. As encoded in the germline V gene (reference sequence), CDR1 is LNHDA while CDR2 is SQIVND. Spanning cysteine to phenylalanine, the CDR3 consists of 13 amino acids. The entry retains the CDR3 DNA only, 39 bases that are in frame from base 1. The donors were healthy, HIV-negative adults who had no recently reported acute infections or vaccinations. Only Caucasian adults living in Nashville, Tennessee, USA were represented among the donors. CD4+ T cells were enriched by magnetic negative selection; naive cells were then positively selected on CD45RA, and the negative fraction formed the memory subset. After blood collection by leukapheresis, PBMCs were isolated using Ficoll-Histopaque density gradient centrifugation and then cryopreserved in the vapor phase of liquid nitrogen. Analytical flow cytometry was used to check the purity and quantity of every magnetically sorted T cell population. Genomic DNA was isolated from every sorted fraction and measured by UV absorbance on a Nanodrop 2000c.

The data were obtained in a study of shared clonotypes between healthy human individuals (dated by TCRdb to the early 2020s). Concerning the study at large: A couple of women and a few men aged 18 to 49 years were included in the cohort. For each donor, three plates each were used for CD4 naive and CD4 memory, two plates were used for CD8 naive, and one plate was used for CD8 memory. Blood TCR repertoires of several healthy adults were deeply sequenced to estimate repertoire size and the extent of clonotype sharing between individuals. Different laboratories and diverse techniques were used to prepare libraries and sequence TCR repertoires, to increase sequencing depth and limit assay-specific biases. Each donor's leukapheresis produced roughly between about 0.8 and 8.9 billion PBMCs. Study-wide conclusions, independent of this receptor: Compared with non-shared clonotypes, clonotypes shared by all four sorted-subset donors had higher generation probabilities. The genetic and exposure-history diversity represented was limited by the small number of donors. Naive subsets generally had larger estimated clonotype richness than memory subsets did. Sampling was restricted to blood, and TCR repertoires in tissue are likely to differ from TCR repertoires in blood. Across a handful of donors, around 5% of naive CD4, roughly 3.5% of naive CD8, under 2.5% of memory CD4, and 0.4% of memory CD8 clonotypes were shared. Pairwise subsampling indicated that sequencing depth was expected to affect the degree of clonotype sharing among donors. Incomplete sequencing was indicated by rarefaction of sorted-subset datasets, despite the large sequencing depth.

The rearranged chain carries TRBV19 and TRBJ1-5; the D gene is perhaps TRBD1, on 6 matching bases. Sequencing was carried out using naive CD4+ T cells sorted from blood. The cell subset or site label for this specimen denotes: CD45RA+ positively selected. The receptor's source is a woman in her 30s in good health. Here the CDR3 is given as CASSFGQIQPQHF. The DNA sequence is TGTGCCAGTAGTTTTGGACAGATACAGCCCCAGCATTTT.